The 31 T cell receptor beta chains below were found in one sample sequenced in a study of CD8 T cells in Susac syndrome. Random hexamers were used to reverse transcribe an amount of roughly 0.5 to 1 ug RNA. TCRdb independently ran MiXCR on the immunoSEQ multiplex PCR reads; one entry per CDR3 protein. This sample has more than 200,000 distinct CDR3 sequences, with approximately 90% found just once. The source material was CD8+ T cells from PBMCs. Source of these receptors: a human donor with multiple sclerosis.

The chain combines TRBV3-1 with TRBJ2-7, with TRBD2 matching over 7 bases. Germline trimming cut 1 base from V and 1 base from J; bases unmatched to any gene: 1. The germline CDR1 and CDR2 sequences are LGHDT and YNNKEL (reference sequence). The CDR3 extends over 14 amino acids. The CDR3 sequence is CASSQGDYSYEQYF. The CDR3 nucleotides read TGTGCCAGCAGCCAAGGGGACTATTCCTACGAGCAGTACTTC.

The chain couples TRBV27 to TRBJ2-7; perhaps TRBD2 as D (6 bases). Looked up from germline, CDR1 is MNHEY and CDR2 is SMNVEV (reference sequence). CDR3 length: 14 residues. Between the trimmed V and J ends, which lost 5 bases and 0 bases, there was a span of 11 bases. The DNA for the CDR3 is TGTGCCAGCAGTGCAGGACTATTCTCCTACGAGCAGTACTTC. This codes for CASSAGLFSYEQYF.

The chain links TRBV11-2 to TRBJ2-5; 7 nucleotides match TRBD1. Per germline, CDR1 SGHAT and CDR2 FQNNGV. The CDR3 contains 16 residues. Trimming cost V 1 base and J 5 bases; bases outside gene matches: 10. CDR3 DNA: TGTGCCAGCAGCTTAGGCCGACAGGGCGATATGGAGACCCAGTACTTC. Amino acids: CASSLGRQGDMETQYF.

This clonotype showed up just a few times. The gene calls are TRBV10-3 and TRBJ2-7; D remains ambiguous. In germline, CDR1 is ENHRY, CDR2 SYGVKD. CDR3 length: 15 amino acids. Trimming pared 2 bases from V and 2 bases from J, leaving 13 bases between. This CDR3 is CAISEVRTVTYEQYF. CDR3 bases: TGTGCCATCAGTGAGGTTAGGACGGTGACCTACGAGCAGTACTTC.

This sequence joins TRBV12-3 or TRBV12-4 and TRBJ1-1; D is uncertain. The CDR3 sequence is 12 residues long. The V end lost 6 bases, the J end lost 6 bases, and 11 bases lay between the germline ends. The chain's CDR3 is CASRALSPEAFF. CDR3 bases: TGTGCCAGCAGGGCTCTAAGCCCTGAAGCTTTCTTT.

The gene calls are TRBV4-3 and TRBJ2-2; the D is unclear. Germline-derived CDR1 and CDR2 are LGHNA and YSLEER. V was trimmed by 0 bases and J by 0 bases, leaving 11 bases between them. This CDR3 is 17 amino acids long. As DNA, the CDR3 is TGCGCCAGCAGCCAAGATCAAGGAGCGACGAACACCGGGGAGCTGTTTTTT. Its translation: CASSQDQGATNTGELFF.

The V and J genes are TRBV20-1 and TRBJ1-1; a possible D gene is TRBD1 (6 bases). V gave up 6 bases and J gave up 6 bases, with 11 bases separating them. Germline V gene data show CDR1 as DFQATT and CDR2 as SNEGSKA (reference sequence). The CDR3 spans 11 residues. CDR3 nucleotides: TGCAGTGCATCAGGGGAGGCTGAAGCTTTCTTT. It specifies CSASGEAEAFF.

The rearrangement uses TRBV6-2 or TRBV6-3 and TRBJ1-1; the D is unclear. The germline V and J ends were trimmed by 2 bases and 3 bases, with 10 bases remaining between them. CDR1 is MNHEY, CDR2 SVGEGT, per germline. The CDR3 covers 14 residues. The CDR3 DNA sequence: TGTGCCAGCAGTTACGAGGCGGATCACACTGAAGCTTTCTTT. Its protein product is CASSYEADHTEAFF.

This rearrangement joins TRBV12-3 or TRBV12-4 to TRBJ1-2; D remains ambiguous. Trimming removed 2 bases at V and 7 bases at J, with 5 bases between. This CDR3 has 11 amino acids. CDR3 sequence reads: CASSLLSGYTF. CDR3 sequence (DNA): TGTGCCAGCAGTTTACTAAGTGGCTACACCTTC.

This chain joins TRBV6-5 and TRBJ2-3, with D perhaps assigned TRBD1 or TRBD2 (6 bases each). The germline gives CDR1 MNHEY, CDR2 SVGAGI. This CDR3 comprises 18 residues. V was trimmed by 2 bases and J by 2 bases, leaving 20 bases between them. The CDR3 here is CASSYTRWGALSTDTQYF. The CDR3 DNA reads TGTGCCAGCAGTTACACGCGCTGGGGGGCCCTTTCCACAGATACGCAGTATTTT.

J is TRBJ2-5 and V is TRBV7-9, with 11 bases aligning to TRBD1. Losses at the gene ends were 10 bases for V and 4 bases for J; bases not matched to a gene: 5. CDR3 length equals 13 residues. The germline V gene encodes CDR1 SEHNR and CDR2 FQNEAQ (reference sequence). The CDR3 spells CAIRTGGAETQYF. In DNA form, the CDR3 reads TGTGCCATCAGGACAGGGGGCGCAGAGACCCAGTACTTC.

J is TRBJ1-1 and V is TRBV5-6, with D tentatively TRBD1 (5 bases). The CDR3 sequence is 14 residues long. Trimming shortened V by 4 bases and J by 7 bases, and 17 bases separated the two germline ends. CDR1 is SGHDT, CDR2 YYEEEE, per germline. The CDR3 sequence is CASSRGTWGGEAFF. CDR3 bases: TGTGCCAGCAGCCGCGGGACTTGGGGGGGTGAAGCTTTCTTT.

The chain recombines TRBV6-2 or TRBV6-3 with TRBJ2-1; D tentatively fits TRBD1 or TRBD2 (5 bases each). The ends were cut back, 6 bases at V and 9 bases at J, with 18 bases in the middle. This CDR3 is built from 14 residues. Germline V lookup: CDR1 MNHEY, CDR2 SVGEGT. This chain's CDR3 is CASSLSWGSGEQFF. CDR3 nucleotides: TGTGCCAGCAGCCTCTCTTGGGGGTCTGGTGAGCAGTTCTTC.

V usage is TRBV19 and J usage is TRBJ2-2; D uncertain. There are 13 residues in the CDR3. The germline V gene has CDR1 LNHDA and CDR2 SQIVND (reference sequence). V lost 8 bases and J lost 3, with 10 bases in between. The CDR3 is CASPDLYTGELFF. The CDR3 region has the DNA TGTGCCAGTCCCGATCTTTACACCGGGGAGCTGTTTTTT.

The gene calls are TRBV28 and TRBJ1-1; 7 bases agree with TRBD1. The germline V gene has CDR1 MDHEN and CDR2 SYDVKM. This CDR3 is 13 amino acids long. V shed 0 bases, J shed 8 bases, and the junction held 3 bases outside the gene matches. This CDR3 is CASSLWQGGEAFF. The CDR3 DNA is TGTGCCAGCAGTTTATGGCAGGGGGGGGAAGCTTTCTTT.

The chain has TRBV5-6 and TRBJ2-2; D tentatively fits TRBD1 or TRBD2 (5 bases each). V was clipped by 4 bases and J by 9 bases, with 10 bases between them. The CDR3 spans 12 residues. CDR1 is SGHDT, CDR2 YYEEEE, per germline. CDR3: CASSGTKRELFF. Here the CDR3 DNA reads TGTGCCAGCAGCGGGACGAAAAGGGAGCTGTTTTTT.

This clonotype was observed a single time. The chain is built from TRBV12-3 or TRBV12-4 and TRBJ2-3; 14 nucleotides align to TRBD2. With 3 bases clipped from V and 0 bases from J, the junction kept 2 bases outside the gene matches. The CDR3 contains 17 residues. The CDR3 DNA reads as TGTGCCAGCAGTTTCGGGACTAGCGGGAGTAGCACAGATACGCAGTATTTT. Encoded protein: CASSFGTSGSSTDTQYF.

This clonotype was recorded only once. The CDR3 DNA reads as TGTGCCAGCAGCTTAATCTTTCTAGCGGGGGGTACCGGGGAGCTGTTTTTT. This sequence encodes CASSLIFLAGGTGELFF. The chain recombines TRBV7-8 with TRBJ2-2, with 11 bases lining up with TRBD2. CDR3 length equals 17 residues. With V trimmed by 2 bases and J by 5 bases, 7 bases remained unmatched. The germline gives CDR1 SGHVS, CDR2 FQNEAQ.

The sample holds a few counts of this clonotype. The V and J genes are TRBV9 and TRBJ2-7; D not certain. The CDR3 is 14 amino acids. The V and J ends lost 0 bases and 4 bases respectively, with 11 bases between them. CDR1 and CDR2 (germline): SGDLS, YYNGEE. The CDR3 spells CASSVEGYPYEQYF. In DNA, the CDR3 is TGTGCCAGCAGCGTAGAAGGCTACCCATACGAGCAGTACTTC.

The gene calls are TRBV7-2 and TRBJ1-6, with 9 positions matching TRBD1. Germline CDR1 is SGHTA and CDR2 is FQGNSA. J lost 4 bases, V lost 5 bases, and 9 bases had no gene match. The CDR3 loop spans 17 amino acids. This CDR3 is CASSPIGGTGYNSPLHF. CDR3 DNA: TGTGCCAGCAGCCCCATTGGGGGGACAGGGTATAATTCACCCCTCCACTTT.

The J gene is TRBJ2-7, the V gene TRBV27; 9 nucleotides agree with TRBD1. J lost 4 bases, V lost 3 bases, and 1 base had no gene match. Looked up from germline, CDR1 is MNHEY and CDR2 is SMNVEV (reference sequence). This CDR3 has 13 residues. The CDR3 loop is CASSFGTGYEQYF. The CDR3 region has the DNA TGTGCCAGCAGTTTCGGGACAGGGTACGAGCAGTACTTC.

This clonotype turned up a few times. The chain recombines TRBV4-1 with TRBJ2-3; D unresolved. Trimming left V 0 bases short and J 10 bases short, with 11 bases between. CDR3 length equals 13 residues. Germline CDR1 is MGHRA and CDR2 is YSYEKL. CDR3: CASSQDPRGAQYF. The CDR3, as DNA: TGCGCCAGCAGCCAAGATCCGAGAGGAGCGCAGTATTTT.

The genes are TRBV4-2 and TRBJ2-2, with 14 bases matching TRBD2. V lost 3 bases and J lost 6; bases outside the gene matches: 9. The CDR3 is 18 residues long. CDR1 and CDR2 (germline): LGHNA, YNFKEQ. The CDR3 DNA reads TGTGCCAGCAGCCATACCCCGGGACTAGCGGGAGTTGCCGGGGAGCTGTTTTTT. Translation gives CASSHTPGLAGVAGELFF.

The chain carries TRBV12-3 or TRBV12-4 and TRBJ1-5, with D perhaps TRBD1 (5 bases). V lost 3 bases and J lost 3, with 9 bases in between. CDR3 length equals 14 residues. The CDR3 here is CASSFRGDNQPQHF. The DNA for the CDR3 is TGTGCCAGCAGTTTTCGGGGCGACAATCAGCCCCAGCATTTT.

The chain is built from TRBV29-1 and TRBJ2-1; D uncertain. CDR1 is SQVTM, CDR2 ANQGSEA, per germline. The CDR3 has 15 amino acids. Trimming stripped 5 bases from V and 0 bases from J, with 14 bases between. CDR3 sequence reads: CSVPTDGLSYNEQFF. As DNA, the CDR3 is TGCAGCGTTCCCACGGACGGGCTCTCCTACAATGAGCAGTTCTTC.

The CDR3 sequence: CASSQVTSVTALYEQYF. CDR3 nucleotides: TGCGCCAGCAGCCAAGTTACTTCGGTCACCGCTCTCTACGAGCAGTACTTC. V is TRBV4-1 and J is TRBJ2-7; D gene uncertain. V dropped 1 base and J dropped 3 bases, with 19 bases sitting between them. Germline V gene lookup returns CDR1 MGHRA and CDR2 YSYEKL. The CDR3 is made up of 17 amino acids.

This chain connects TRBV30 to TRBJ1-1; D possibly corresponds to TRBD1 (5 bases). Germline V gene sequence: CDR1 GTSNPN, CDR2 SVGIG (reference sequence). The CDR3 length is 13 residues. Trimming removed 0 bases at V and 7 bases at J, with 12 bases between. Here the CDR3 reads CAWSVRGLNEAFF. The DNA for the CDR3 is TGTGCCTGGAGTGTAAGGGGACTCAATGAAGCTTTCTTT.

This chain links TRBV2 with TRBJ2-5; 8 nucleotides match TRBD2. Trimming cost V 7 bases and J 5 bases; bases outside gene matches: 9. The CDR3 spans 14 residues. The germline gives CDR1 SNHLY, CDR2 FYNNEI. The CDR3 is CASTRRGGAETQYF. The CDR3 DNA sequence: TGTGCCAGCACCCGACGGGGGGGCGCGGAGACCCAGTACTTC.

CDR3 coding DNA: TGTGCCAGCACCTGGTCCGCAGATACGCAGTATTTT. This sequence encodes CASTWSADTQYF. This chain uses TRBV7-8 with TRBJ2-3; D unresolved. This CDR3 has 12 residues. V dropped 7 bases and J dropped 4 bases, with 9 bases sitting between them. CDR1 and CDR2 (germline): SGHVS, FQNEAQ.

The chain uses TRBV20-1 and TRBJ2-1; 13 bases are shared with TRBD2. CDR3 size: 17 residues. The germline gives CDR1 DFQATT, CDR2 SNEGSKA (reference sequence). V lost 0 bases, J lost 8 bases, and 10 bases stayed unmatched. The CDR3 spells CSARDILAGGPVDEQFF. The CDR3 DNA reads TGCAGTGCTAGAGACATACTAGCGGGGGGGCCAGTCGATGAGCAGTTCTTC.

The rearrangement uses TRBV18 and TRBJ2-1, with unresolved D. Germline CDR1 is KGHSH and CDR2 is LQKENI. The V gene lost 4 bases and the J gene lost 3 bases, with 7 bases spanning the gap. The CDR3 totals 13 residues. The CDR3 loop is CASSLPNYNEQFF. Here the CDR3 DNA reads TGTGCCAGCTCACTCCCGAACTACAATGAGCAGTTCTTC. The variable domain in full, with the rest retrieved from reference TRBV18 and TRBJ2-1, is NAGVMQNPRHLVRRRGQEARLRCSPMKGHSHVYWYRQLPEEGLKFMVYLQKENIIDESGMPKERFSAEFPKEGPSILRIQQVVRGDSAAYFCASSLPNYNEQFFGPGTRLTVL.